This T cell receptor (beta chain) was profiled in a study of identical twins. TCRdb re-analysed the 5' RACE reads in MiXCR, keeping a single row per CDR3 protein. The sample has 1.5 million to 2 million distinct CDR3 sequences; about 31% are singletons. Regarding the study as a whole: Abundant cord blood beta clonotypes carried fewer insertions; memory repertoires showed none.

A note on this clonotype: The antigen is unknown.

Germline assignment: CDR1 LGHNA and CDR2 YNFKEQ. CDR3 length: 14 amino acids. V was cut by 0 bases and J by 5 bases, with 10 bases left in between. The TCR was taken from a newborn girl in good health. The chain carries TRBV4-2 and TRBJ1-1; D gene ambiguous. The sequenced material came from cord blood. In DNA form, the CDR3 reads TGTGCCAGCAGCCAAGATGGAGGAAGGACTGAAGCTTTCTTT. Encoded protein: CASSQDGGRTEAFF.